Here is one TCR beta chain with its context. No cognate antigen has been identified for it. No base quality information exists; no much larger clone differs at one position. The CDR3 spans 14 residues, from the cysteine through the phenylalanine. Only the CDR3 region is kept as DNA, spanning 42 bases read in frame from base 1. Reading the germline V gene (reference sequence) gives CDR1 LNHNV and CDR2 YYDKDF. V gives up 3 bases and J gives up 5 bases, and the segment between their germline ends measures 11 bases. The data were obtained in a study of control samples from healthy donors and cancer patients (dated by TCRdb to 2020 to 2021). Libraries came from the immunoSEQ multiplex PCR assay. Sourced from immuneACCESS, this table was stored by TCRdb with only in-frame sequences that have V and J called. A share of the clones is absent; for the studies checked, an unresolved V gene accounts for under half, and the remainder has no known explanation. Within this sample are roughly 23,000 clones, with roughly 80% of them counted one time only. Approximately 25% of the sample belongs to the ten largest clones.

Here the chain combines TRBV15 and TRBJ1-5, with an unclear D gene assignment. The TCR was taken from a man aged 60 to 69 with head and neck cancer. Sequencing was performed on PBMCs. The CDR3 region has the sequence CATSSHGNDQPQHF. The nucleotides read TGTGCCACCAGCAGCCACGGGAACGATCAGCCCCAGCATTTT.